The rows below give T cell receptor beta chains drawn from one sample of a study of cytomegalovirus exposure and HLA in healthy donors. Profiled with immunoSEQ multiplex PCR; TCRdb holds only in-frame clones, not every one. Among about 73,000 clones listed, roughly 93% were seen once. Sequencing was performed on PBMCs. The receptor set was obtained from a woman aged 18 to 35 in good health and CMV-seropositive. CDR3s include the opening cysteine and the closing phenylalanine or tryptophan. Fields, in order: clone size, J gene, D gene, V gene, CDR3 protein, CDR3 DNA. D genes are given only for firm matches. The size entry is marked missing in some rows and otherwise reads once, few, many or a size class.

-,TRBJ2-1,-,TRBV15,CATSRDGTEQFF,TGTGCCACCAGCAGAGACGGTACTGAGCAGTTCTTC
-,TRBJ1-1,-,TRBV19,CASRLGAKMNTEAFF,TGTGCCAGTAGATTGGGGGCTAAGATGAACACTGAAGCTTTCTTT
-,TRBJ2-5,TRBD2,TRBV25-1,CASSVSGRGTQETQYF,TGTGCCAGCAGTGTGAGCGGGAGGGGAACTCAAGAGACCCAGTACTTC
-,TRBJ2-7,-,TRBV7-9,CASSRPRQGPLYEQYF,TGTGCCAGCAGCCGCCCCCGACAAGGTCCCCTTTACGAGCAGTACTTC
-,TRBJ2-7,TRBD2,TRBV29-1,CSVRGGRTYEQYF,TGCAGCGTGCGGGGGGGCAGGACCTACGAGCAGTACTTC
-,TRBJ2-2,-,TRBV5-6,CASNSLGIYANTGELFF,TGTGCCAGCAACAGCCTCGGCATATACGCGAACACCGGGGAGCTGTTTTTT
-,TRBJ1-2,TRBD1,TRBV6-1,CASIGQANYGYTF,TGTGCCAGCATTGGACAGGCTAACTATGGCTACACCTTC
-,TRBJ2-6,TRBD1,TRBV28,CASSPGGNGANVLTF,TGTGCCAGCAGCCCAGGGGGCAATGGGGCCAACGTCCTGACTTTC
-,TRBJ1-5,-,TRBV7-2,CASSDTSVGQPQHF,TGTGCCAGCAGCGATACATCCGTCGGGCAGCCCCAGCATTTT
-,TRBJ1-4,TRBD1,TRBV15,CATSRDPPLNVDRFSEKLFF,TGTGCCACCAGCAGAGATCCACCCCTCAACGTGGACAGGTTCTCTGAAAAACTGTTTTTT
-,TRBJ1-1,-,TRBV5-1,CASSSGSFVNTEAFF,TGCGCCAGCAGCTCCGGGTCCTTTGTGAACACTGAAGCTTTCTTT
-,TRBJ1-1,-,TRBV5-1,CASSTMTEYTEAFF,TGCGCCAGCAGCACGATGACAGAATACACTGAAGCTTTCTTT
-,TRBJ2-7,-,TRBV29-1,CSAKTGNEFEQYF,TGCAGCGCCAAGACCGGGAATGAATTCGAGCAGTACTTC
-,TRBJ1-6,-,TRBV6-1,CASSGQYNSPLHF,TGTGCCAGCAGTGGACAGTATAATTCACCCCTCCACTTT
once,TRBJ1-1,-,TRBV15,CATSRAADTEAFF,TGTGCCACCAGCAGAGCGGCGGACACTGAAGCTTTCTTT
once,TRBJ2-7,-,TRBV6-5,CASSYYGGSYEQYF,TGTGCCAGCAGTTATTACGGGGGAAGCTACGAGCAGTACTTC
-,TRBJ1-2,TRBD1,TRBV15,CATSREAGGVGYGYTF,TGTGCCACCAGCAGAGAAGCAGGGGGCGTGGGCTATGGCTACACCTTC
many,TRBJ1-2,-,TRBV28,CASSPGVSQGFYGYTF,TGTGCCAGCAGTCCCGGGGTCAGCCAAGGGTTCTATGGCTACACCTTC
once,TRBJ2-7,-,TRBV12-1,CASSLHVRDRSSYEQYF,TGTGCCAGCAGCTTACACGTCCGGGACAGAAGCTCCTACGAGCAGTACTTC
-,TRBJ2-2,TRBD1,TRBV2,CASSGSPGQENTGELFF,TGTGCCAGCAGTGGAAGCCCGGGACAGGAGAACACCGGGGAGCTGTTTTTT
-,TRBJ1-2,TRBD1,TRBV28,CASSFGSGQGGGYTF,TGTGCCAGCAGTTTTGGGTCGGGACAGGGCGGAGGCTACACCTTC
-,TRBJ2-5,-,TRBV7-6,CASSLGGGLETQYF,TGTGCCAGCAGCTTAGGTGGGGGCCTAGAGACCCAGTACTTC
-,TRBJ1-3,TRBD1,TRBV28,CAILAGTGSGNTIYF,TGTGCCATCCTGGCCGGGACAGGGAGTGGAAACACCATATATTTT
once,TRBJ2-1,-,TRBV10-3,CAIGPRGNEQFF,TGTGCCATCGGACCGAGAGGGAATGAGCAGTTCTTC
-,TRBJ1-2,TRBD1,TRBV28,CASSTLQGNYGYTF,TGTGCCAGCAGTACCTTACAGGGGAACTATGGCTACACCTTC